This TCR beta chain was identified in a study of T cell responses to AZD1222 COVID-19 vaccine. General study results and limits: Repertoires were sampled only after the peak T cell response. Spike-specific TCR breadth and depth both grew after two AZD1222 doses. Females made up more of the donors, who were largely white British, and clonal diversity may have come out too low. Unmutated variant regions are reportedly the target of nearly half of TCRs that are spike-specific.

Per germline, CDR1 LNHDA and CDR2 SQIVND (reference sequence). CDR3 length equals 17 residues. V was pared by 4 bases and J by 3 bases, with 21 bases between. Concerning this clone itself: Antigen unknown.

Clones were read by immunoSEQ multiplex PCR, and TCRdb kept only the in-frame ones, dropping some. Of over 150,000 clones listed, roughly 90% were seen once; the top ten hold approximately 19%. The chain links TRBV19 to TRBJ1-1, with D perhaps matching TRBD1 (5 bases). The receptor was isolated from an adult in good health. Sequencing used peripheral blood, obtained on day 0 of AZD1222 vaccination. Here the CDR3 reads CASSREGRLRLDTEAFF. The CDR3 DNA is TGTGCCAGTAGTAGGGAGGGGAGACTGAGGTTGGACACTGAAGCTTTCTTT.